The 9 T cell receptor beta chains in this list originate from one sample, sequenced in a study of blood T cell repertoires in COVID-19. TCRdb's table, derived via immunoSEQ multiplex PCR, lists solely in-frame clones and lacks some. Of 200,000 or so clones in the sample, 88% were seen once. Sequences were obtained from PBMCs or T cells enriched from blood (not recorded which). These receptor sequences come from a woman aged 25 to 45 who had been exposed to COVID-19.

The chain combines TRBV29-1 with TRBJ2-1; 8 nucleotides line up with TRBD2. The CDR3 is 14 amino acids. Germline-derived CDR1 and CDR2 are SQVTM and ANQGSEA. The trim removed 4 bases at V and 0 bases at J, leaving 2 bases unmatched. The CDR3 DNA reads TGCAGCGTTGCGACTAGCGACTCCTACAATGAGCAGTTCTTC. Amino acids: CSVATSDSYNEQFF.

This chain connects TRBV25-1 to TRBJ1-3; no firm D call. V shed 0 bases and J shed 0 bases, with 9 bases lying between them. Germline V gene data show CDR1 as MGHDK and CDR2 as SYGVNS. The CDR3 runs to 16 residues. The chain's CDR3 is CASSEYLGSSGNTIYF. CDR3 bases: TGTGCCAGCAGTGAATATCTGGGCAGCTCTGGAAACACCATATATTTT.

The rearrangement uses TRBV6-5 and TRBJ2-7, with D possibly matching TRBD2 (5 bases). Looked up from germline, CDR1 is MNHEY and CDR2 is SVGAGI. The CDR3 is 13 amino acids. Trimming cost V 10 bases and J 0 bases, with 13 bases left between them. DNA of the CDR3: TGTGCCACAGGACTCCATAGCTCCTACGAGCAGTACTTC. This sequence encodes CATGLHSSYEQYF.

V usage is TRBV29-1 and J usage is TRBJ2-5; a possible D gene is TRBD2 (5 bases). Trimming removed 3 bases at V and 5 bases at J, with 13 bases between. This CDR3 region has 13 residues. Germline CDR1 and CDR2: SQVTM and ANQGSEA. The CDR3 DNA reads as TGCAGCGTTGATCTAGCCATGGGGGAGACCCAGTACTTC. It translates to CSVDLAMGETQYF.

V and J are TRBV7-9 and TRBJ2-1; 14 nucleotides agree with TRBD2. Germline-derived CDR1 and CDR2 are SEHNR and FQNEAQ (reference sequence). V shed 4 bases and J 4 bases; nucleotides not matched to a gene: 6. This CDR3 has 17 amino acids. CDR3 residues: CASSSPGLAGEYNEQFF. As DNA, the CDR3 is TGTGCCAGCAGCTCGCCGGGACTAGCGGGAGAGTACAATGAGCAGTTCTTC.

The gene calls are TRBV4-1 and TRBJ2-7; D unresolved. This CDR3 spans 14 amino acids. Trimming removed 4 bases from V and 9 bases from J, with 19 bases in between. The germline gives CDR1 MGHRA, CDR2 YSYEKL. The chain's CDR3 is CASSRPGMPVRQYF. The CDR3, as DNA: TGCGCCAGCAGCCGACCAGGAATGCCCGTCCGGCAGTACTTC.

The chain combines TRBV6-5 with TRBJ1-5, with D uncertain. V dropped 6 bases and J dropped 9 bases, with 18 bases sitting between them. This CDR3 contains 14 residues. Germline loops: CDR1 MNHEY, CDR2 SVGAGI. CDR3 sequence (DNA): TGTGCCAGCAGACAAACACCTTCCAGTCGGCCCCAGCATTTT. This translates into CASRQTPSSRPQHF.

The chain is built from TRBV3-1 (or the pseudogene TRBV3-2) and TRBJ2-7; 8 bases align to TRBD2. This CDR3 comprises 17 residues. J gave up 2 bases and V 4 bases, and 13 bases lay outside the gene matches. The V gene's germline CDR1 is LGHDT and CDR2 YNNKEL (reference sequence). This chain's CDR3 is CASSRFETGLGAYEQYF. CDR3 coding DNA: TGTGCCAGCAGCCGCTTTGAGACGGGACTAGGGGCCTACGAGCAGTACTTC.

The chain links TRBV29-1 to TRBJ1-2, with 7 positions matching TRBD1. The CDR3 runs 11 residues. With 4 bases clipped from V and 7 bases from J, the junction kept 3 bases outside the gene matches. Germline V gene sequence: CDR1 SQVTM, CDR2 ANQGSEA. The CDR3 DNA reads as TGCAGCGTTGGACAGGGACGTGGCTACACCTTC. This gives the protein CSVGQGRGYTF.